The 22 T cell receptor beta chains given below trace back to one sample, sequenced in a study of T-cell reconstitution after alpha-beta-depleted transplantation in children. Unique molecular identifiers were incorporated into the prepared TCRbeta library. Using its own MiXCR run on the PCR reads, TCRdb lists one record per CDR3 protein. The table lists 240,000 or so distinct CDR3 sequences, around 7.8% of them singletons. Sequencing was performed on PBMCs, mostly from graft donor cells, taken 180 days after TCRalphabeta/CD19-depleted stem cell transplant. These receptors originate from a male patient younger than 18 who had a stem cell transplant for acute lymphoblastic leukemia, so the T cells may come from the graft donor.

The rearrangement links TRBV18 to TRBJ2-7; 11 bases agree with TRBD2. J gave up 2 bases and V 4 bases, and 4 bases lay outside the gene matches. CDR1 is KGHSH and CDR2 is LQKENI in the germline V gene. The CDR3 runs to 15 residues. The chain's CDR3 is CASSRDSGGAYEQYF. As DNA, the CDR3 is TGTGCCAGCTCACGGGATAGCGGGGGGGCCTACGAGCAGTACTTC.

A word on this clonotype: A clone one base away is much larger, so this may be a read error. This chain connects TRBV24-1 to TRBJ2-2, with a weak D call TRBD2 (6 bases). Germline-derived CDR1 and CDR2 are KGHDR and SFDVKD. This CDR3 region has 16 residues. V was shortened by 7 bases and J by 2 bases, with 16 bases between the two germline ends. CDR3 protein: CATRSALALNTGELFF. DNA for the CDR3: TGTGCCACCAGATCGGCACTAGCACTTAACACCGGGGAGCTGTTTTTT.

The table lists this clonotype with many counts. The V call is TRBV24-1, the J call TRBJ2-1, with D unresolved. CDR1 is KGHDR and CDR2 is SFDVKD in the germline V gene. V was clipped by 4 bases and J by 5 bases, with 11 bases between them. The CDR3 totals 14 residues. CDR3 amino acids: CATSDSRTNNEQFF. CDR3 DNA sequence: TGTGCCACCAGTGACTCTCGGACGAACAATGAGCAGTTCTTC.

The sample holds many counts of this clonotype. The V gene is TRBV6-2 or TRBV6-3, the J gene TRBJ2-1; 9 nucleotides line up with TRBD2. The junction had 8 bases not matched to a gene; V was cut back by 6 bases and J by 2 bases. The CDR3 is 16 residues long. Germline loops: CDR1 MNHEY, CDR2 SVGEGT. The CDR3 reads CASSPRSGRTYNEQFF. The CDR3 DNA sequence: TGTGCCAGCAGCCCCAGGAGCGGGAGGACCTACAATGAGCAGTTCTTC.

This clonotype was observed many times. The rearrangement links TRBV20-1 to TRBJ2-3, with 14 bases aligning to TRBD2. J lost 2 bases, V lost 5 bases, and 15 bases had no gene match. Germline V CDR1 and CDR2: DFQATT, SNEGSKA (reference sequence). The CDR3 is 19 residues long. Here the CDR3 reads CSAGAPLGLAGAPTDTQYF. CDR3 DNA sequence: TGCAGTGCTGGAGCGCCCTTGGGACTAGCGGGAGCCCCCACAGATACGCAGTATTTT.

This clonotype was detected ten times or more. This CDR3 is missing its conserved last phenylalanine or tryptophan, likely due to a read error. No DNA is shown, since the ends of the CDR3 on it are uncertain; the CDR3 is the one TCRdb lists. V is TRBV20-1 and J is TRBJ1-2; TRBD1, the table's D call, lacks a check against the DNA. From germline, CDR1 is DFQATT and CDR2 SNEGSKA (reference sequence). The CDR3 numbers 10 amino acids, ends counted. The CDR3 sequence: CSARPRGRGL.

This clonotype has at least ten counts. This chain connects TRBV5-1 to TRBJ2-7, with D possibly being TRBD2 (7 bases). Trimming shortened V by 4 bases and J by 2 bases, and 19 bases separated the two germline ends. Germline V gene sequence: CDR1 SGHRS, CDR2 YFSETQ. The CDR3 length is 16 residues. Written as DNA, the CDR3 is TGCGCCAGCAGCCGAGCTACAGGGACTACGCCCTACGAGCAGTACTTC. It codes for CASSRATGTTPYEQYF.

This clonotype was observed a few times. This chain uses TRBV5-4 with TRBJ2-7, with 9 positions matching TRBD1. Germline CDR1 SGHNT, CDR2 YYREEE (reference sequence). V trimming: 5 bases; J trimming: 0 bases; junction bases outside the gene matches: 3. CDR3 length: 14 amino acids. The CDR3 is CASRIQGASYEQYF. The DNA of the CDR3 is TGTGCCAGCAGGATACAGGGGGCCTCCTACGAGCAGTACTTC.

This clonotype was detected ten times or more. The chain is built from TRBV5-5 and TRBJ2-7; 13 nucleotides match TRBD2. CDR3 size: 16 residues. Trimming at V came to 2 bases and at J to 2 bases, leaving 4 bases not matched to a gene. CDR1 SGHKS and CDR2 YYEKEE come from the germline V gene (reference sequence). CDR3 region: CASSFLGLAGAYEQYF. In DNA form, the CDR3 reads TGTGCCAGCAGCTTCCTTGGACTAGCGGGAGCCTACGAGCAGTACTTC.

Regarding this clonotype: This may come from a read error, since a much larger clone is one base off. V is TRBV5-1 and J is TRBJ2-3, with D perhaps matching TRBD2 (6 bases). Trimming removed 1 base at V and 2 bases at J, with 11 bases between. The CDR3 loop spans 15 amino acids. Germline loops: CDR1 SGHRS, CDR2 YFSETQ. CDR3 DNA: TGCGCCAGCAGCTTGTCGGGGGTAACCACAGATACGCAGTATTTT. Translated, it gives CASSLSGVTTDTQYF.

The table lists this clonotype with many counts. The V and J genes are TRBV5-1 and TRBJ1-2; 8 bases are a match to TRBD1. Germline V gene lookup returns CDR1 SGHRS and CDR2 YFSETQ. Trimming cost V 2 bases and J 4 bases; bases outside gene matches: 4. CDR3 length: 14 amino acids. CDR3 DNA sequence: TGCGCCAGCAGCTTTCTAACAGGGGGCTATGGCTACACCTTC. Translated, it gives CASSFLTGGYGYTF. Supplemented by reference TRBV5-1 and TRBJ1-2, the full variable domain reads KAGVTQTPRYLIKTRGQQVTLSCSPISGHRSVSWYQQTPGQGLQFLFEYFSETQRNKGNFPGRFSGRQFSNSRSEMNVSTLELGDSALYLCASSFLTGGYGYTFGSGTRLTVV.

In its sample, this clonotype was seen many times. The chain has TRBV5-1 and TRBJ2-2, with TRBD2 matching 9 bases. Unmatched junction bases numbered 5, after V lost 3 bases and J lost 2 bases. CDR3 size: 16 residues. Germline values: CDR1 SGHRS, CDR2 YFSETQ. DNA of the CDR3: TGCGCCAGCAGCTCCGGACTAGCGACCAACACCGGGGAGCTGTTTTTT. This encodes CASSSGLATNTGELFF.

At least ten counts were recorded for this clonotype. The chain links TRBV5-1 to TRBJ2-1; D unresolved. Germline lookup yields CDR1 SGHRS and CDR2 YFSETQ. V shed 1 base and J shed 0 bases, with 8 bases lying between them. This CDR3 has 15 residues. The DNA of the CDR3 is TGCGCCAGCAGCTTGTGGAGTCCCTCCTACAATGAGCAGTTCTTC. Protein sequence: CASSLWSPSYNEQFF.

This clonotype was detected ten times or more. The V gene is TRBV12-3 or TRBV12-4, the J gene TRBJ1-2, with D tentatively TRBD1 (6 bases). The CDR3 length is 13 residues. V lost 2 bases and J 8 bases, leaving 12 bases between the germline ends. CDR3 in amino acids: CASSLRAGVGYTF. As DNA, the CDR3 is TGTGCCAGCAGTTTAAGGGCAGGGGTCGGCTACACCTTC.

This clonotype came up many times. The chain joins TRBV20-1 to TRBJ2-1; D is undetermined. V gave up 0 bases and J gave up 0 bases, with 9 bases separating them. Germline values: CDR1 DFQATT, CDR2 SNEGSKA (reference sequence). The length of the CDR3 is 15 residues. CDR3 DNA: TGCAGTGCTAGAGATCTGAGGTTCTCCTACAATGAGCAGTTCTTC. It codes for CSARDLRFSYNEQFF.

This clonotype appeared many times. The rearrangement links TRBV7-2 to TRBJ2-3; D perhaps matches TRBD2 (6 bases). Trimming cost V 8 bases and J 0 bases, with 18 bases left between them. Germline CDR1 is SGHTA and CDR2 is FQGNSA. The CDR3 runs to 16 residues. The CDR3 bases are TGTGCCAGCCTCGTCCTAGCGTCTGTTAGCACAGATACGCAGTATTTT. Translation gives CASLVLASVSTDTQYF. Variable domain in full (rest from reference TRBV7-2 and TRBJ2-3): GAGVSQSPSNKVTEKGKDVELRCDPISGHTALYWYRQSLGQGLEFLIYFQGNSAPDKSGLPSDRFSAERTGGSVSTLTIQRTQQEDSAVYLCASLVLASVSTDTQYFGPGTRLTVL.

At least ten counts were recorded for this clonotype. V gene TRBV28 combines with J gene TRBJ2-2; no firm D call. The CDR3 is made up of 13 amino acids. V shed 5 bases and J shed 5 bases, with 9 bases lying between them. The germline gives CDR1 MDHEN, CDR2 SYDVKM. Here the CDR3 reads CASSTIRTGELFF. The CDR3 bases are TGTGCCAGCAGTACGATCCGGACCGGGGAGCTGTTTTTT. The full variable domain, rest sourced from reference TRBV28 and TRBJ2-2, is DVKVTQSSRYLVKRTGEKVFLECVQDMDHENMFWYRQDPGLGLRLIYFSYDVKMKEKGDIPEGYSVSREKKERFSLILESASTNQTSMYLCASSTIRTGELFFGEGSRLTVL.

The chain uses TRBV4-3 and TRBJ1-6, with TRBD1 matching over 9 bases. With 4 bases clipped from V and 8 bases from J, the junction kept 3 bases outside the gene matches. The CDR3 length is 14 residues. Germline V CDR1 and CDR2: LGHNA, YSLEER. The CDR3 region is CASSPQGADSPLHF. In DNA, the CDR3 is TGCGCCAGCAGCCCACAGGGGGCGGATTCACCCCTCCACTTT.

This clonotype showed up many times. The genes are TRBV27 and TRBJ1-2; the D gene is possibly TRBD1 (5 bases). This CDR3 contains 14 residues. Trimming left V 5 bases short and J 0 bases short, with 10 bases between. Germline V gives CDR1 MNHEY, CDR2 SMNVEV (reference sequence). The CDR3 nucleotides are TGTGCCAGCAGTCCAGGGCAAGCTAACTATGGCTACACCTTC. This gives the protein CASSPGQANYGYTF.

About this clonotype itself: A read error may explain this, as a much larger clone is one base away. The V gene is TRBV3-1, the J gene TRBJ2-5, with no clear D. V lost 0 bases and J 5 bases, leaving 10 bases between the germline ends. The CDR3 is 14 residues long. The V gene's germline CDR1 is LGHDT and CDR2 YNNKEL (reference sequence). The CDR3 spells CASSQEAHIETQYF. In DNA form, the CDR3 reads TGTGCCAGCAGCCAAGAAGCGCATATTGAGACCCAGTACTTC.

This clonotype was observed many times. The chain has TRBV18 and TRBJ2-1; 10 bases fit TRBD2. J lost 6 bases, V lost 3 bases, and 5 bases had no gene match. The germline V gene encodes CDR1 KGHSH and CDR2 LQKENI. This CDR3 has 15 amino acids. CDR3 residues: CASSPLAGVGNEQFF. CDR3 DNA sequence: TGTGCCAGCTCACCGCTAGCGGGAGTCGGCAATGAGCAGTTCTTC.

This clonotype was found many times. CDR3 loop: CSARDSGTPQETQYF. The DNA for the CDR3 is TGCAGTGCTAGAGATTCCGGGACCCCTCAAGAGACCCAGTACTTC. The chain combines TRBV20-1 with TRBJ2-5; either TRBD1 or TRBD2 may supply D (5 bases each). V lost 0 bases, J lost 2 bases, and 13 bases lay in between. The germline V gene encodes CDR1 DFQATT and CDR2 SNEGSKA (reference sequence). This CDR3 spans 15 amino acids.